This TCR beta chain stems from a study of beta chain features in type 1 diabetes. Study results and caveats: Sequencing from cDNA could over-represent high-TCR-expressing cells.

The table lists this clone with a few counts. Its antigen is undetermined. Germline CDR1 and CDR2: SEHNR and FQNEAQ (reference sequence). Trimming cost V 4 bases and J 4 bases; bases outside gene matches: 3. The CDR3 has 13 amino acids. Of the isolated RNA, all was reverse transcribed, and so the sequenced material was expressed TCRB transcripts. Here immunoSEQ multiplex PCR was the method, and the copy in TCRdb shows in-frame clones only, minus some. The top ten clones hold around 0.44% of a sample with more than 300,000 clones, roughly 8% of them seen once. The J gene is TRBJ1-1, the V gene TRBV7-9; 7 positions match TRBD1. The specimen was central memory CD4+ T cells from blood. This sequence originates from a woman aged 18-35 years in good health. The CDR3 DNA reads as TGTGCCAGCAGCTACGGGACAGTCACTGAAGCTTTCTTT. Amino acid sequence: CASSYGTVTEAFF.